Listed here are 12 T cell receptor beta chains from one sample, sequenced in a study of T cells in Graves' hyperthyroidism and ophthalmopathy. Amplification targeted TCR beta CDR3 regions from RNA transcripts. TCR CDR3 underwent first-round RT-PCR with the HTBI primer set. TCRdb re-analysed the multiplex PCR reads in MiXCR, keeping a single row per CDR3 protein. The repertoire holds a few hundred thousand distinct CDR3 sequences, with roughly 17% as singletons. The sequenced sample consisted of blood. The origin of the receptors is a woman under 30 with Graves' ophthalmopathy.

The J gene is TRBJ2-1, the V gene TRBV7-3; 8 bases align to TRBD1. CDR1 and CDR2 from the germline V gene are SGHTA and FQGTGA. J lost 7 bases, V lost 2 bases, and 7 bases had no gene match. This CDR3 is 15 amino acids long. CDR3 in DNA: TGTGCCAGCAGCTTATCTCGCAGGGGGCGGAATGAGCAGTTCTTC. Its translation is CASSLSRRGRNEQFF.

This clonotype was seen more than once but under ten times. V is TRBV6-1 and J is TRBJ2-5, with unresolved D. V lost 5 bases, J lost 1 base, and 8 bases lay in between. Germline CDR1 MNHNS, CDR2 SASEGT. The CDR3 runs 13 residues. The CDR3 here is CASSWTSQETQYF. Written as DNA, the CDR3 is TGTGCCAGCAGTTGGACCAGCCAAGAGACCCAGTACTTC.

The chain joins TRBV6-1 to TRBJ2-5, with 8 bases that match TRBD1. This CDR3 comprises 14 residues. Germline CDR1 and CDR2: MNHNS and SASEGT. J gave up 3 bases and V 6 bases, and 6 bases lay outside the gene matches. The CDR3 protein is CASRADRVEETQYF. The CDR3 DNA is TGTGCCAGCAGAGCGGACAGGGTAGAAGAGACCCAGTACTTC.

This clonotype was counted between two and nine times. The gene calls are TRBV7-8 and TRBJ2-3; no definite D call. Looked up from germline, CDR1 is SGHVS and CDR2 is FQNEAQ. The CDR3 is made up of 13 amino acids. V gave up 4 bases and J gave up 6 bases, with 11 bases separating them. CDR3 region: CASSSHPRDTQYF. CDR3 nucleotide sequence: TGTGCCAGCAGCTCACATCCGAGGGATACGCAGTATTTT. The full variable domain, in which reference TRBV7-8 and TRBJ2-3 provide the parts outside the CDR3, is GAGVSQSPRYKVAKRGQDVALRCDPISGHVSLFWYQQALGQGPEFLTYFQNEAQLDKSGLPSDRFFAERPEGSVSTLKIQRTQQEDSAVYLCASSSHPRDTQYFGPGTRLTVL.

This chain joins TRBV20-1 and TRBJ2-1, with D perhaps matching TRBD1 (5 bases). Germline CDR1 is DFQATT and CDR2 is SNEGSKA (reference sequence). CDR3 size: 13 residues. V was cut by 6 bases and J by 3 bases, with 12 bases left in between. CDR3 protein: CSATETVYNEQFF. CDR3 DNA sequence: TGCAGTGCCACAGAGACAGTCTACAATGAGCAGTTCTTC.

This clonotype was seen at least ten times. The CDR3 sequence is CASSRIGTGEMNTEAFF. The CDR3 bases are TGTGCCAGCAGTAGGATCGGGACAGGGGAAATGAACACTGAAGCTTTCTTT. This sequence joins TRBV7-9 and TRBJ1-1; 10 nucleotides align to TRBD1. Germline trimming cut 6 bases from V and 0 bases from J; bases unmatched to any gene: 10. This CDR3 spans 17 amino acids. CDR1 and CDR2 from the germline V gene are SEHNR and FQNEAQ (reference sequence). The full variable domain, with the rest looked up from reference TRBV7-9 and TRBJ1-1, is DTGVSQNPRHKITKRGQNVTFRCDPISEHNRLYWYRQTLGQGPEFLTYFQNEAQLEKSRLLSDRFSAERPKGSFSTLEIQRTEQGDSAMYLCASSRIGTGEMNTEAFFGQGTRLTVV.

This clonotype has at least ten counts. The chain carries TRBV27 and TRBJ2-1, with a possible D match to TRBD1 (5 bases). The CDR3 consists of 14 residues. The V gene's germline CDR1 is MNHEY and CDR2 SMNVEV (reference sequence). Trimming cost V 4 bases and J 2 bases, with 9 bases left between them. Here the CDR3 reads CASSSSGPYNEQFF. CDR3 nucleotide sequence: TGTGCCAGCAGTTCCTCAGGGCCCTACAATGAGCAGTTCTTC.

The J gene is TRBJ2-2, the V gene TRBV12-3 or TRBV12-4; D uncertain. Trimming cost V 2 bases and J 2 bases, with 9 bases left between them. The CDR3 extends over 15 amino acids. The CDR3 region is CASSLYGPNTGELFF. CDR3 coding DNA: TGTGCCAGCAGTTTATACGGACCAAACACCGGGGAGCTGTTTTTT.

Only a few counts were recorded for this clonotype. The chain joins TRBV10-1 to TRBJ2-5; D not certain. V was trimmed by 10 bases and J by 8 bases, leaving 23 bases between them. The CDR3 consists of 14 residues. In germline, CDR1 is WNHNN, CDR2 SYGVQD (reference sequence). The CDR3 region is CAILLYGSRITQYF. Here the CDR3 DNA reads TGCGCCATCCTACTTTATGGCAGCCGAATAACCCAGTACTTC.

J is TRBJ2-7 and V is TRBV7-2; 10 nucleotides line up with TRBD2. CDR1 is SGHTA and CDR2 is FQGNSA in the germline V gene. With V trimmed by 1 base and J by 6 bases, 3 bases remained unmatched. The CDR3 runs 14 residues. CDR3 sequence: CASSLEPSGSEQYF. CDR3 DNA sequence: TGTGCCAGCAGCTTAGAGCCTAGCGGGAGCGAGCAGTACTTC.

The chain links TRBV29-1 to TRBJ2-7; TRBD1 matches 9 bases. Trimming cost V 7 bases and J 0 bases; bases outside gene matches: 4. CDR1 is SQVTM and CDR2 is ANQGSEA in the germline V gene. This CDR3 contains 13 residues. CDR3 sequence (DNA): TGCAGCGGCCGGGACAGGGTCTCCTACGAGCAGTACTTC. Protein product: CSGRDRVSYEQYF.

This clonotype was detected many times. This chain uses TRBV6-2 or TRBV6-3 with TRBJ2-1; 11 positions agree with TRBD2. J gave up 7 bases and V 2 bases, and 7 bases lay outside the gene matches. CDR1 MNHEY and CDR2 SVGEGT come from the germline V gene. The CDR3 has 16 residues. The CDR3 DNA reads as TGTGCCAGCAGTTACGGGATAGCGGGGGGGCCGAATGAGCAGTTCTTC. Protein: CASSYGIAGGPNEQFF.